The subject of this entry is one TCR beta chain. Its antigen is unknown. The entry originates in a study of cytomegalovirus exposure and HLA in healthy donors. Turning to the study itself: Approximately 81% of more than 300 genotyped donors fell in the Caucasian-associated ancestry cluster. Findings and caveats of the study: Exclusion as indistinguishable affected some V segments, including TRBV6-2 and TRBV6-3. Cytomegalovirus-associated status was assigned to approximately 160 TCR beta chains. CMV serostatus was the sole immune exposure data available.

CDR3 length: 15 amino acids. The V and J ends lost 3 bases and 1 base respectively, with 14 bases between them. CDR1 is SGHNT and CDR2 is YYREEE in the germline V gene (reference sequence). Vbeta (60) and Jbeta (13) primers were used in the PCR. Assay: immunoSEQ multiplex PCR; the TCRdb copy retains only in-frame clones and omits some. The sample consists of 120,000 or so clones, around four fifths of them appearing once. This receptor was obtained from a man in his forties or fifties in good health and CMV-seronegative. The V call is TRBV5-4, the J call TRBJ2-7, with TRBD1 as a possible D gene (6 bases). The sample consisted of PBMCs. The CDR3: CASSSQGRVSYEQYF. The CDR3 nucleotides read TGTGCCAGCAGCTCACAGGGCAGGGTGTCCTACGAGCAGTACTTC. The complete variable domain, with remaining parts taken from reference TRBV5-4 and TRBJ2-7, reads ETGVTQSPTHLIKTRGQQVTLRCSSQSGHNTVSWYQQALGQGPQFIFQYYREEENGRGNFPPRFSGLQFPNYSSELNVNALELDDSALYLCASSSQGRVSYEQYFGPGTRLTVT.